The rows below give T cell receptor beta chains drawn from one sample of a study of Tregs in tolerant kidney transplant recipients. TCRdb keeps only in-frame clones here, not all; method: immunoSEQ multiplex PCR. This table has 240,000 or so clones, about four fifths appearing once. Specimen: CD4+ T cells from blood. These TCRs come from a human donor in good health. Both conserved end residues are part of each CDR3. A D gene is named only where the DNA matches it firmly. Size values are once, few and many counts, or a class for expanded clones, and some rows have none.

v_gene: TRBV7-9
j_gene: TRBJ2-2
d_gene: -
abundance: -
CDR3aa: CARGEGVGTGELFF
CDR3nt: TGTGCCAGAGGAGAGGGGGTCGGCACCGGGGAGCTGTTTTTT

v_gene: TRBV11-2
j_gene: TRBJ1-1
d_gene: -
abundance: -
CDR3aa: CASSLTRDTEAFF
CDR3nt: TGTGCCAGCAGCTTAACAAGGGACACTGAAGCTTTCTTT

v_gene: TRBV7-9
j_gene: TRBJ2-7
d_gene: TRBD1
abundance: -
CDR3aa: CASSPGGLGGSYEQYF
CDR3nt: TGTGCCAGCAGCCCAGGGGGTTTAGGGGGCTCCTACGAGCAGTACTTC

v_gene: TRBV6-6
j_gene: TRBJ2-5
d_gene: -
abundance: -
CDR3aa: CASSSKETQYF
CDR3nt: TGTGCCAGCAGTTCGAAAGAGACCCAGTACTTC

v_gene: TRBV19
j_gene: TRBJ2-5
d_gene: TRBD1
abundance: -
CDR3aa: CASSIGKGQGMWETQYF
CDR3nt: TGTGCCAGTAGTATAGGGAAGGGACAGGGGATGTGGGAGACCCAGTACTTC

v_gene: TRBV27
j_gene: TRBJ2-1
d_gene: TRBD2
abundance: few
CDR3aa: CASRLLAPYNEQFF
CDR3nt: TGTGCCAGCAGGTTACTAGCGCCCTACAATGAGCAGTTCTTC

v_gene: TRBV6-8
j_gene: TRBJ2-7
d_gene: -
abundance: -
CDR3aa: CASESGVGYEQYF
CDR3nt: TGTGCCAGCGAATCGGGAGTTGGATACGAGCAGTACTTC

v_gene: TRBV5-1
j_gene: TRBJ2-3
d_gene: -
abundance: once
CDR3aa: CASSLAHEGFTDTQYF
CDR3nt: TGCGCCAGCAGCTTGGCACATGAAGGTTTCACAGATACGCAGTATTTT

v_gene: TRBV6-1
j_gene: TRBJ2-7
d_gene: -
abundance: -
CDR3aa: CASGRTGVGEQYF
CDR3nt: TGTGCCAGCGGGCGAACGGGAGTAGGCGAGCAGTACTTC

v_gene: TRBV5-1
j_gene: TRBJ2-1
d_gene: TRBD1
abundance: once
CDR3aa: CASSHGTGVSDEQFF
CDR3nt: TGCGCCAGCAGCCACGGGACAGGGGTAAGCGATGAGCAGTTCTTC

v_gene: TRBV29-1
j_gene: TRBJ2-5
d_gene: TRBD2
abundance: -
CDR3aa: CSFRGGRETQYF
CDR3nt: TGCAGCTTCCGGGGGGGCCGGGAGACCCAGTACTTC

v_gene: TRBV30
j_gene: TRBJ2-2
d_gene: -
abundance: -
CDR3aa: CAYYWGNTGELFF
CDR3nt: TGTGCCTACTACTGGGGTAACACCGGGGAGCTGTTTTTT

v_gene: TRBV25-1
j_gene: TRBJ1-2
d_gene: -
abundance: -
CDR3aa: CASSEGPGGENYGYTF
CDR3nt: TGTGCCAGCAGTGAAGGCCCGGGAGGGGAGAACTATGGCTACACCTTC

v_gene: TRBV6-1
j_gene: TRBJ1-2
d_gene: -
abundance: -
CDR3aa: CASRSGTASEGYTF
CDR3nt: TGTGCCAGCAGGTCCGGTACCGCCTCTGAGGGCTACACCTTC

v_gene: TRBV4-1
j_gene: TRBJ1-6
d_gene: -
abundance: -
CDR3aa: CASSPTWGGSPLHF
CDR3nt: TGCGCCAGCAGCCCCACGTGGGGGGGGTCACCCCTCCACTTT

v_gene: TRBV6-6
j_gene: TRBJ1-1
d_gene: -
abundance: -
CDR3aa: CASRNQPPGHSTEAFF
CDR3nt: TGTGCCAGCAGAAACCAACCTCCGGGACATAGCACTGAAGCTTTCTTT

v_gene: TRBV6-4
j_gene: TRBJ2-1
d_gene: -
abundance: -
CDR3aa: CASSDSRVNEQFF
CDR3nt: TGTGCCAGCAGTGACTCGAGGGTGAATGAGCAGTTCTTC

v_gene: TRBV4-2
j_gene: TRBJ2-1
d_gene: TRBD1
abundance: -
CDR3aa: CASSTRDSLNEQFF
CDR3nt: TGTGCCAGCAGCACCCGGGACAGCCTCAATGAGCAGTTCTTC

v_gene: TRBV15
j_gene: TRBJ1-1
d_gene: TRBD1
abundance: -
CDR3aa: CATSRGQGAVEKAFF
CDR3nt: TGTGCCACCAGCAGAGGACAGGGGGCCGTAGAGAAAGCTTTCTTT

v_gene: TRBV19
j_gene: TRBJ1-5
d_gene: TRBD1
abundance: once
CDR3aa: CASSPQGAHSQPQHF
CDR3nt: TGTGCCAGTAGTCCACAGGGGGCTCATAGTCAGCCCCAGCATTTT

v_gene: TRBV11-2
j_gene: TRBJ2-2
d_gene: -
abundance: -
CDR3aa: CASSLGPSDTGELFF
CDR3nt: TGTGCCAGCAGCTTAGGTCCCTCGGACACCGGGGAGCTGTTTTTT

v_gene: TRBV19
j_gene: TRBJ1-2
d_gene: TRBD1
abundance: -
CDR3aa: CASSNTGGRDGYTF
CDR3nt: TGTGCCAGTAGTAATACAGGGGGCCGGGATGGCTACACCTTC

v_gene: TRBV19
j_gene: TRBJ1-1
d_gene: -
abundance: -
CDR3aa: CASSMRQVNTEAFF
CDR3nt: TGTGCCAGTAGTATGCGTCAGGTGAACACTGAAGCTTTCTTT

v_gene: TRBV6-1
j_gene: TRBJ1-2
d_gene: TRBD1
abundance: -
CDR3aa: CASTEGALTNYGYTF
CDR3nt: TGTGCCAGCACGGAGGGGGCCCTGACTAACTATGGCTACACCTTC

v_gene: TRBV6-1
j_gene: TRBJ1-6
d_gene: TRBD1
abundance: -
CDR3aa: CASSGQGQGYSPLHF
CDR3nt: TGTGCCAGCAGTGGCCAGGGACAGGGGTATTCACCCCTCCACTTT

v_gene: TRBV27
j_gene: TRBJ1-4
d_gene: -
abundance: -
CDR3aa: CASGPRGVNEKLFF
CDR3nt: TGTGCCAGCGGACCCCGGGGAGTTAATGAAAAACTGTTTTTT

v_gene: TRBV6-5
j_gene: TRBJ1-1
d_gene: -
abundance: once
CDR3aa: CASRPTGMNTEAFF
CDR3nt: TGTGCCAGCAGACCCACAGGGATGAACACTGAAGCTTTCTTT

v_gene: TRBV2
j_gene: TRBJ2-3
d_gene: TRBD2
abundance: -
CDR3aa: CASRAPGLAGGAYTQYF
CDR3nt: TGTGCCAGCAGAGCACCGGGACTAGCGGGGGGGGCGTATACGCAGTATTTT

v_gene: TRBV5-1
j_gene: TRBJ2-6
d_gene: -
abundance: -
CDR3aa: CASSLAVQGLGANVLTF
CDR3nt: TGCGCCAGCAGCTTGGCCGTACAGGGTCTCGGGGCCAACGTCCTGACTTTC

v_gene: TRBV30
j_gene: TRBJ1-3
d_gene: -
abundance: -
CDR3aa: CAWRQYSGNTIYF
CDR3nt: TGTGCCTGGAGACAGTACTCTGGAAACACCATATATTTT

v_gene: TRBV7-9
j_gene: TRBJ2-7
d_gene: TRBD2
abundance: -
CDR3aa: CASSLDSGGIYEQYF
CDR3nt: TGTGCCAGCAGCTTAGATAGCGGGGGGATCTACGAGCAGTACTTC

v_gene: TRBV9
j_gene: TRBJ1-1
d_gene: -
abundance: -
CDR3aa: CASSVNPLGGGAFF
CDR3nt: TGTGCCAGCAGCGTAAATCCGCTGGGAGGGGGGGCTTTCTTT

v_gene: TRBV5-1
j_gene: TRBJ2-5
d_gene: -
abundance: -
CDR3aa: CASSLVGGSETQYF
CDR3nt: TGCGCCAGCAGCTTGGTCGGGGGATCCGAGACCCAGTACTTC

v_gene: TRBV6-5
j_gene: TRBJ1-2
d_gene: -
abundance: -
CDR3aa: CASSRTQGRGYTF
CDR3nt: TGTGCCAGCAGTAGAACACAGGGAAGAGGCTACACCTTC

v_gene: TRBV27
j_gene: TRBJ1-3
d_gene: -
abundance: once
CDR3aa: CASSFLPLSGNTIYF
CDR3nt: TGTGCCAGCAGTTTCCTGCCCCTCTCTGGAAACACCATATATTTT

v_gene: TRBV19
j_gene: TRBJ2-5
d_gene: TRBD1
abundance: -
CDR3aa: CASSSPLQGAETQYF
CDR3nt: TGTGCCAGTAGTTCTCCCCTACAGGGGGCAGAGACCCAGTACTTC

v_gene: TRBV6-1
j_gene: TRBJ2-5
d_gene: -
abundance: -
CDR3aa: CASRGQPQETQYF
CDR3nt: TGTGCCAGCAGGGGACAACCTCAAGAGACCCAGTACTTC

v_gene: TRBV10-3
j_gene: TRBJ2-1
d_gene: TRBD2
abundance: -
CDR3aa: CAISESLAGVGNEQFF
CDR3nt: TGTGCCATCAGTGAGTCGCTAGCGGGAGTTGGGAATGAGCAGTTCTTC

v_gene: TRBV30
j_gene: TRBJ2-7
d_gene: -
abundance: once
CDR3aa: CAWSGQNLGEQYF
CDR3nt: TGTGCCTGGAGCGGTCAGAATCTCGGCGAGCAGTACTTC

v_gene: TRBV9
j_gene: TRBJ1-3
d_gene: -
abundance: -
CDR3aa: CASSVELGAGGNTIYF
CDR3nt: TGTGCCAGCAGCGTAGAGCTCGGGGCAGGAGGAAACACCATATATTTT

v_gene: TRBV2
j_gene: TRBJ1-5
d_gene: -
abundance: -
CDR3aa: CASSGRVGNQPQHF
CDR3nt: TGTGCCAGCAGTGGGAGGGTGGGCAATCAGCCCCAGCATTTT

v_gene: TRBV5-6
j_gene: TRBJ1-2
d_gene: -
abundance: -
CDR3aa: CASNNPNEGYTF
CDR3nt: TGTGCCAGCAACAACCCAAACGAAGGCTACACCTTC

v_gene: TRBV6-6
j_gene: TRBJ1-2
d_gene: -
abundance: few
CDR3aa: CASSTDGNRGYTF
CDR3nt: TGTGCCAGCAGTACGGACGGGAATCGAGGCTACACCTTC

v_gene: TRBV19
j_gene: TRBJ2-7
d_gene: TRBD1
abundance: -
CDR3aa: CASSRDRDYEQYF
CDR3nt: TGTGCCAGTAGTCGGGACAGGGACTACGAGCAGTACTTC

v_gene: TRBV12-5
j_gene: TRBJ2-6
d_gene: TRBD1
abundance: -
CDR3aa: CASGPGQGADGANVLTF
CDR3nt: TGTGCTAGTGGTCCGGGACAGGGGGCGGACGGGGCCAACGTCCTGACTTTC